This is a list of T cell receptor beta chains from one sample in a study of blood T cell repertoires in COVID-19. This table comes from immunoSEQ multiplex PCR, and its TCRdb copy is limited to in-frame clones, with some not included. The table includes 77,000 or so clones, under 80% detected once. Sequenced sample: peripheral blood. The source of these receptors is a woman older than 75 with active or convalescent COVID-19. CDR3s include the opening cysteine and the closing phenylalanine or tryptophan. Fields, in order: J gene, D gene, V gene, clone size, CDR3 protein, CDR3 DNA. The D gene is left open where the match is weak. Rows give clone size only sometimes, using once, few, many, or a class for an expanded clone.

j_gene: TRBJ2-1
d_gene: NA
v_gene: TRBV20-1
abundance: NA
CDR3aa: CSASKKGGPEYNEQFF
CDR3nt: TGCAGTGCTAGTAAGAAGGGGGGGCCGGAGTACAATGAGCAGTTCTTC

j_gene: TRBJ1-6
d_gene: NA
v_gene: TRBV4-3
abundance: NA
CDR3aa: CASSQRAAGGIDSPLHF
CDR3nt: TGCGCCAGCAGCCAGCGGGCAGCCGGGGGTATCGATTCACCCCTCCACTTT

j_gene: TRBJ1-1
d_gene: NA
v_gene: TRBV4-3
abundance: NA
CDR3aa: CASSQEDRNTEAFF
CDR3nt: TGCGCCAGCAGCCAAGAGGACAGGAACACTGAAGCTTTCTTT

j_gene: TRBJ1-2
d_gene: NA
v_gene: TRBV10-3
abundance: NA
CDR3aa: CAISESIQGQGYTF
CDR3nt: TGTGCCATCAGTGAGTCGATACAGGGTCAGGGCTACACCTTC

j_gene: TRBJ2-7
d_gene: TRBD2
v_gene: TRBV5-1
abundance: many
CDR3aa: CASSPRGGTYEQYF
CDR3nt: TGCGCCAGCAGCCCCCGGGGGGGGACTTACGAGCAGTACTTC

j_gene: TRBJ2-3
d_gene: NA
v_gene: TRBV20-1
abundance: NA
CDR3aa: CSVATDTQYF
CDR3nt: TGCAGTGTGGCTACAGATACGCAGTATTTT

j_gene: TRBJ1-1
d_gene: NA
v_gene: TRBV5-1
abundance: NA
CDR3aa: CASTPRGRALMNTEAFF
CDR3nt: TGCGCCAGCACCCCAAGGGGGAGGGCGCTCATGAACACTGAAGCTTTCTTT

j_gene: TRBJ2-1
d_gene: TRBD1
v_gene: TRBV5-1
abundance: NA
CDR3aa: CASSTGTGSTNEQFF
CDR3nt: TGCGCCAGCAGTACCGGGACAGGGAGTACCAATGAGCAGTTCTTC

j_gene: TRBJ2-1
d_gene: NA
v_gene: TRBV27
abundance: many
CDR3aa: CASSWGGVDNEQFF
CDR3nt: TGTGCCAGCAGTTGGGGAGGCGTCGACAATGAGCAGTTCTTC

j_gene: TRBJ2-1
d_gene: NA
v_gene: TRBV28
abundance: NA
CDR3aa: CASSLYFDEQFF
CDR3nt: TGTGCCAGCAGTTTATATTTCGATGAGCAGTTCTTC

j_gene: TRBJ2-7
d_gene: NA
v_gene: TRBV6-5
abundance: NA
CDR3aa: CASSLARLPYEQYF
CDR3nt: TGTGCCAGCAGTTTGGCTAGGCTCCCATACGAGCAGTACTTC

j_gene: TRBJ2-3
d_gene: TRBD1
v_gene: TRBV7-8
abundance: few
CDR3aa: CASSSRGRADTQYF
CDR3nt: TGTGCCAGCAGCAGTAGGGGGCGCGCAGATACGCAGTATTTT

j_gene: TRBJ2-7
d_gene: TRBD2
v_gene: TRBV4-1
abundance: NA
CDR3aa: CASSQGLAGFRSSEQYF
CDR3nt: TGCGCCAGCAGCCAGGGACTAGCGGGGTTCCGGTCCTCCGAGCAGTACTTC

j_gene: TRBJ1-2
d_gene: TRBD1
v_gene: TRBV27
abundance: NA
CDR3aa: CASSFLGTGKEVNYGYTF
CDR3nt: TGTGCCAGCAGTTTCCTCGGGACAGGGAAAGAGGTTAACTATGGCTACACCTTC

j_gene: TRBJ2-2
d_gene: NA
v_gene: TRBV9
abundance: NA
CDR3aa: CASSARTTNTGELFF
CDR3nt: TGTGCCAGCAGCGCCCGGACTACAAACACCGGGGAGCTGTTTTTT

j_gene: TRBJ2-1
d_gene: NA
v_gene: TRBV3-1/TRBV3-2
abundance: NA
CDR3aa: CASSPQGIEQFF
CDR3nt: TGTGCCAGCAGCCCCCAGGGGATTGAGCAGTTCTTC

j_gene: TRBJ1-3
d_gene: TRBD1
v_gene: TRBV5-1
abundance: few
CDR3aa: CASSWTTGESGNTIYF
CDR3nt: TGCGCCAGCAGCTGGACCACAGGGGAGTCTGGAAACACCATATATTTT

j_gene: TRBJ1-6
d_gene: NA
v_gene: TRBV5-4
abundance: NA
CDR3aa: CASSLGAGSNSPLHF
CDR3nt: TGTGCCAGCAGCTTGGGGGCGGGAAGTAATTCACCCCTCCACTTT

j_gene: TRBJ1-2
d_gene: NA
v_gene: TRBV5-1
abundance: few
CDR3aa: CASSPTGGRGYTF
CDR3nt: TGCGCCAGCAGCCCCACCGGAGGGAGAGGCTACACCTTC

j_gene: TRBJ1-3
d_gene: NA
v_gene: TRBV20-1
abundance: NA
CDR3aa: CSASPSSGNTIYF
CDR3nt: TGCAGTGCTAGTCCCAGCTCTGGAAACACCATATATTTT

j_gene: TRBJ1-2
d_gene: NA
v_gene: TRBV4-3
abundance: NA
CDR3aa: CASSQDVQNYGYTF
CDR3nt: TGCGCCAGCAGCCAAGATGTCCAGAACTATGGCTACACCTTC

j_gene: TRBJ1-1
d_gene: NA
v_gene: TRBV23-1
abundance: once
CDR3aa: CASSQYSTGWNEAFF
CDR3nt: TGCGCCAGCAGTCAATACTCTACAGGGTGGAATGAAGCTTTCTTT

j_gene: TRBJ2-1
d_gene: TRBD2
v_gene: TRBV4-1
abundance: few
CDR3aa: CASSQAGGGSYNEQFF
CDR3nt: TGCGCCAGCAGCCAGGCCGGGGGAGGGTCCTACAATGAGCAGTTCTTC

j_gene: TRBJ2-3
d_gene: NA
v_gene: TRBV5-1
abundance: NA
CDR3aa: CASSLVVRGKADTQYF
CDR3nt: TGCGCCAGCAGCTTGGTAGTCAGGGGTAAGGCTGATACGCAGTATTTT

j_gene: TRBJ2-7
d_gene: TRBD2
v_gene: TRBV27
abundance: NA
CDR3aa: CASRISGGLPYEQYF
CDR3nt: TGTGCCAGCAGGATTAGCGGGGGGCTTCCCTACGAGCAGTACTTC

j_gene: TRBJ2-7
d_gene: TRBD1
v_gene: TRBV6-5
abundance: NA
CDR3aa: CASCRGDRSHYEQYF
CDR3nt: TGTGCCAGCTGTAGGGGGGACAGGAGCCACTACGAGCAGTACTTC

j_gene: TRBJ2-3
d_gene: TRBD2
v_gene: TRBV28
abundance: once
CDR3aa: CASSLTSGGTDTQYF
CDR3nt: TGTGCCAGCAGCCTCACTAGCGGGGGTACAGATACGCAGTATTTT

j_gene: TRBJ1-2
d_gene: NA
v_gene: TRBV30
abundance: NA
CDR3aa: CAWIPRGARVYGYTF
CDR3nt: TGTGCCTGGATCCCCCGGGGGGCGCGAGTCTATGGCTACACCTTC

j_gene: TRBJ1-6
d_gene: NA
v_gene: TRBV28
abundance: NA
CDR3aa: CASRVGQSNSPLHF
CDR3nt: TGTGCCAGCAGGGTTGGACAGAGTAATTCACCCCTCCACTTT

j_gene: TRBJ1-1
d_gene: TRBD1
v_gene: TRBV29-1
abundance: NA
CDR3aa: CSYSQGADTEAFF
CDR3nt: TGCAGCTACTCACAGGGGGCGGACACTGAAGCTTTCTTT

j_gene: TRBJ2-7
d_gene: NA
v_gene: TRBV10-2
abundance: NA
CDR3aa: CAAGFGAPLLEQYF
CDR3nt: TGCGCAGCCGGTTTTGGGGCGCCACTTCTTGAGCAGTACTTC

j_gene: TRBJ2-7
d_gene: TRBD1
v_gene: TRBV5-1
abundance: NA
CDR3aa: CASSLAFQGAGEQYF
CDR3nt: TGCGCCAGCAGCTTGGCCTTTCAGGGGGCCGGTGAGCAGTACTTC

j_gene: TRBJ2-1
d_gene: NA
v_gene: TRBV29-1
abundance: NA
CDR3aa: CSVVSLASYNEQFF
CDR3nt: TGCAGCGTTGTTTCCCTAGCGTCCTACAATGAGCAGTTCTTC

j_gene: TRBJ2-2
d_gene: NA
v_gene: TRBV10-1
abundance: NA
CDR3aa: CASSSGGTASELFF
CDR3nt: TGCGCCAGCAGCTCCGGCGGGACAGCCTCGGAGCTGTTTTTT

j_gene: TRBJ2-1
d_gene: TRBD1
v_gene: TRBV29-1
abundance: NA
CDR3aa: CSVQRQGREQFF
CDR3nt: TGCAGCGTTCAGAGACAGGGACGGGAGCAGTTCTTC

j_gene: TRBJ1-6
d_gene: NA
v_gene: TRBV30
abundance: many
CDR3aa: CAWRGQSNNSPLHF
CDR3nt: TGTGCCTGGAGGGGGCAGTCAAATAATTCACCCCTCCACTTT

j_gene: TRBJ1-2
d_gene: TRBD1
v_gene: TRBV3-1/TRBV3-2
abundance: NA
CDR3aa: CASSQERGTGGVSGGYTF
CDR3nt: TGTGCCAGCAGCCAAGAAAGGGGGACAGGGGGCGTCTCGGGTGGCTACACCTTC

j_gene: TRBJ1-6
d_gene: NA
v_gene: TRBV30
abundance: NA
CDR3aa: CAWRPLAGLNSPLHF
CDR3nt: TGTGCCTGGCGTCCTTTGGCGGGGCTAAACTCACCCCTCCACTTT

j_gene: TRBJ1-5
d_gene: NA
v_gene: TRBV6-6
abundance: few
CDR3aa: CASSLNRVRDQPQHF
CDR3nt: TGTGCCAGCAGTTTAAACAGGGTACGGGATCAGCCCCAGCATTTT

j_gene: TRBJ2-2
d_gene: NA
v_gene: TRBV15
abundance: once
CDR3aa: CATSRDLPGANTGELFF
CDR3nt: TGTGCCACCAGCAGAGATCTTCCAGGGGCGAACACCGGGGAGCTGTTTTTT

j_gene: TRBJ1-1
d_gene: NA
v_gene: TRBV5-1
abundance: few
CDR3aa: CASSPFTGLAAEAFF
CDR3nt: TGCGCCAGCAGCCCTTTCACAGGTCTTGCAGCTGAAGCTTTCTTT

j_gene: TRBJ2-2
d_gene: NA
v_gene: TRBV30
abundance: NA
CDR3aa: CAWSARDLDGGELFF
CDR3nt: TGTGCCTGGAGTGCCCGGGACTTAGACGGCGGGGAGCTGTTTTTT

j_gene: TRBJ2-3
d_gene: TRBD1
v_gene: TRBV6-2/TRBV6-3
abundance: NA
CDR3aa: CASSWGQGVFTDTQYF
CDR3nt: TGTGCCAGCAGTTGGGGACAGGGGGTGTTCACAGATACGCAGTATTTT

j_gene: TRBJ1-1
d_gene: TRBD1
v_gene: TRBV30
abundance: NA
CDR3aa: CAWTTGPLDRARRAFF
CDR3nt: TGTGCCTGGACCACCGGCCCTCTCGACAGGGCCCGACGTGCTTTCTTT

j_gene: TRBJ2-3
d_gene: NA
v_gene: TRBV9
abundance: NA
CDR3aa: CASSLARSTDTQYF
CDR3nt: TGTGCCAGCAGCCTCGCCCGGAGCACAGATACGCAGTATTTT

j_gene: TRBJ2-1
d_gene: TRBD2
v_gene: TRBV18
abundance: NA
CDR3aa: CASSPPLSGHNEQFF
CDR3nt: TGTGCCAGCTCACCACCCCTTAGCGGGCACAATGAGCAGTTCTTC

j_gene: TRBJ1-4
d_gene: TRBD1
v_gene: TRBV15
abundance: NA
CDR3aa: CATSRDWAGGQEKLFF
CDR3nt: TGTGCCACCAGCAGAGATTGGGCAGGGGGTCAGGAAAAACTGTTTTTT

j_gene: TRBJ2-7
d_gene: TRBD2
v_gene: TRBV19
abundance: NA
CDR3aa: CASSIVGTSVEEQYF
CDR3nt: TGTGCCAGTAGTATAGTCGGGACTAGCGTTGAAGAGCAGTACTTC

j_gene: TRBJ2-7
d_gene: TRBD1
v_gene: TRBV5-5
abundance: NA
CDR3aa: CASSLPLDKNEGQPYEQYF
CDR3nt: TGTGCCAGCAGCTTGCCCCTTGATAAAAATGAGGGACAGCCGTACGAGCAGTACTTC

j_gene: TRBJ1-5
d_gene: NA
v_gene: TRBV5-5
abundance: NA
CDR3aa: CASLNQPQHF
CDR3nt: TGTGCCAGTCTTAATCAGCCCCAGCATTTT

j_gene: TRBJ1-1
d_gene: NA
v_gene: TRBV10-3
abundance: once
CDR3aa: CAISSRASNTEAFF
CDR3nt: TGTGCCATCAGTTCCAGGGCGTCGAACACTGAAGCTTTCTTT

j_gene: TRBJ1-1
d_gene: NA
v_gene: TRBV5-1
abundance: NA
CDR3aa: CASSLDGGGEAFF
CDR3nt: TGCGCCAGCAGCTTGGATGGCGGAGGTGAAGCTTTCTTT

j_gene: TRBJ1-2
d_gene: TRBD1
v_gene: TRBV5-5
abundance: once
CDR3aa: CASSLGPGQGAYGYTF
CDR3nt: TGTGCCAGCAGCTTGGGCCCTGGGCAGGGGGCGTATGGCTACACCTTC

j_gene: TRBJ1-1
d_gene: NA
v_gene: TRBV12-5
abundance: NA
CDR3aa: CASGLGGVRVTEAFF
CDR3nt: TGTGCTAGTGGTTTAGGTGGGGTGAGGGTCACTGAAGCTTTCTTT

j_gene: TRBJ2-3
d_gene: NA
v_gene: TRBV19
abundance: NA
CDR3aa: CASSIVYGGGTDTQYF
CDR3nt: TGTGCCAGTAGTATAGTCTACGGAGGCGGCACAGATACGCAGTATTTT

j_gene: TRBJ2-3
d_gene: NA
v_gene: TRBV28
abundance: NA
CDR3aa: CASSFLGHRGTDTQYF
CDR3nt: TGTGCCAGCAGTTTTTTGGGACACCGAGGCACAGATACGCAGTATTTT

j_gene: TRBJ1-4
d_gene: TRBD1
v_gene: TRBV6-6
abundance: NA
CDR3aa: CASSAGTVNEKLFF
CDR3nt: TGTGCCAGCAGCGCCGGGACAGTTAATGAAAAACTGTTTTTT

j_gene: TRBJ2-3
d_gene: TRBD1
v_gene: TRBV15
abundance: few
CDR3aa: CATSRDGDRADTQYF
CDR3nt: TGTGCCACCAGCAGAGACGGGGACAGGGCAGATACGCAGTATTTT